The entry below gives a single T cell receptor (beta chain) sequence along with its context. Antigen: not known. The CDR3 covers 13 residues. CDR1 is SGHRS, CDR2 YFSETQ, per germline. V was pared by 7 bases and J by 2 bases, with 13 bases between. Sequenced by immunoSEQ multiplex PCR; TCRdb stores in-frame clones only, minus some. The table has around 2.1 million clones, around 93% seen once. These data belong to a study of shared clonotypes between healthy human individuals. Study in general: The plates for each donor numbered three CD4 naive, three CD4 memory, two CD8 naive and one CD8 memory. Study-wide findings and caveats: Larger estimated richness was generally recorded for naive subsets relative to memory subsets.

Terminally differentiated effector memory CD45RA+ cells were excluded from the naive CD8 cells, which were CD45RO-negative and positively selected for CCR7. Nashville, Tennessee was home to all donors, each a Caucasian adult. The chain has TRBV5-1 and TRBJ2-7; D gene uncertain. Sequencing was done on a sample of naive CD8+ T cells from PBMCs. The receptor was derived from a man younger than 35 in good health. Some clones in this sample may be carry-over from other donors' samples. The CDR3 DNA sequence: TGCGCCAGCCGAAAGACCGAAACCTACGAGCAGTACTTC. This encodes CASRKTETYEQYF.